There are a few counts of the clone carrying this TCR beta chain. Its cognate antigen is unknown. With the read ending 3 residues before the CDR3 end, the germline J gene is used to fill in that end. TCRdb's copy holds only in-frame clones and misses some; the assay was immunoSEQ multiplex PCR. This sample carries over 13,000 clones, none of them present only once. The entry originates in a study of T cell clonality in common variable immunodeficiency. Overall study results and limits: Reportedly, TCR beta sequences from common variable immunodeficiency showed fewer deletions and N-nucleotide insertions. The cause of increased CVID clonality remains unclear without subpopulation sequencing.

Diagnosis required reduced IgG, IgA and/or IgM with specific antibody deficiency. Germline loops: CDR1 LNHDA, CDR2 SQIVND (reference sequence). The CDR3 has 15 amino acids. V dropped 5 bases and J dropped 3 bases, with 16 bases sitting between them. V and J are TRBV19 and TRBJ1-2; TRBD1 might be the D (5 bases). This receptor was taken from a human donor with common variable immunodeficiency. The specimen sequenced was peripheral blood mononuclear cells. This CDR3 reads CASSHSGRADYGYTF. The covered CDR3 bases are TGTGCCAGTAGTCATTCGGGCAGGGCGGACTATGGC.